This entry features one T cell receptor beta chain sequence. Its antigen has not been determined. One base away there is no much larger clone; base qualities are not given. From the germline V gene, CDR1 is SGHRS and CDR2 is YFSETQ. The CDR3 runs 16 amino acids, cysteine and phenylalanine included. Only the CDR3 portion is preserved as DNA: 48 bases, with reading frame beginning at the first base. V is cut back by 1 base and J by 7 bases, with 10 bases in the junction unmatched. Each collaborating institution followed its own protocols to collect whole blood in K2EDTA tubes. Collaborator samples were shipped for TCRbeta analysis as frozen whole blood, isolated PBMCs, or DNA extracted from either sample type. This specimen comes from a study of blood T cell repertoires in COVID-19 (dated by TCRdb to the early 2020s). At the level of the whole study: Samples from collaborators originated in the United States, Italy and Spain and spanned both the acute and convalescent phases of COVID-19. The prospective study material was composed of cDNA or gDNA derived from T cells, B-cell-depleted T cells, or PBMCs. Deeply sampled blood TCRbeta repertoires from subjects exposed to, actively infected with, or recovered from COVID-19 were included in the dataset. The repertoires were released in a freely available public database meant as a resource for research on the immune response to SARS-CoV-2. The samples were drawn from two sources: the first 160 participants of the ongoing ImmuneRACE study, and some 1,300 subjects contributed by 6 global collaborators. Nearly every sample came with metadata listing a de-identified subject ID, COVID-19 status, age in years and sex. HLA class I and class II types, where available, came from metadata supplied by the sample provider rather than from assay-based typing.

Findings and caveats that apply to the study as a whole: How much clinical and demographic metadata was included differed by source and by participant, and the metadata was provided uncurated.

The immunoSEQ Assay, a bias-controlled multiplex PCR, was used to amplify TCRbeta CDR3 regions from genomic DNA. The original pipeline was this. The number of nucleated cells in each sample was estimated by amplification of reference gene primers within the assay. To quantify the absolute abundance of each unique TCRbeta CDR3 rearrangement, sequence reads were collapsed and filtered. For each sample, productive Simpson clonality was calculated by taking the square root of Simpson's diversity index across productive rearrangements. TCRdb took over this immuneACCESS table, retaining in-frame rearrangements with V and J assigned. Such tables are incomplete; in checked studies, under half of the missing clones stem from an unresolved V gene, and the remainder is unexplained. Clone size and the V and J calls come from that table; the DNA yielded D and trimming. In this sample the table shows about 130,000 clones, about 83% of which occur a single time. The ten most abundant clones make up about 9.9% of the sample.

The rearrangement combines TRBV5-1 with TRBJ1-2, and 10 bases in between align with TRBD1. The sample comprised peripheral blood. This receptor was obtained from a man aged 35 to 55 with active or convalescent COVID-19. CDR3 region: CASSLPQTGGSSGYTF. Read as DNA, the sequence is TGCGCCAGCAGCTTGCCCCAGACAGGGGGCTCGAGTGGCTACACCTTC.